This paragraph covers one TCR beta chain sequence. This receptor's antigen is unknown. No quality values exist for individual bases; no much larger clone is one base distant. What this sample's time point label stands for: blood 2 weeks post-SBRT. The treatment or condition label here, explained by the study, means: 15 Gy SBRT to primary tumor, nephrectomy 4 weeks later. To track tumor-enriched clonotypes, serial peripheral blood was sampled from radiation-treated patients at baseline and at 2 weeks and 4 weeks after SBRT. Every patient had renal cell carcinoma of clear cell pathology. The QIAamp DNA Blood Mini Kit (Qiagen) was used to prepare genomic DNA for TCR sequencing. Only samples passing all quality control checks were included in the analyses. These data belong to a study of radiation and T cells in renal cell carcinoma (dated by TCRdb to 2018 to 2021). Concerning the study at large: The samples were drawn from a clinical trial, where primary renal cell carcinomas were treated with 15 Gy of stereotactic body radiation therapy and then removed by nephrectomy 4 weeks afterward. TCR beta sequencing covered approximately 50 samples in total, comprising around 25 tumors and roughly 27 peripheral blood samples. In the 55 or so samples combined, some 4,000,000 unique CDR3 nucleotide sequences were found, encoding approximately 2,800,000 unique CDR3 amino acid sequences.

What the work shows at the level of the full study, not this receptor alone: Effects of radiation dose or scheduling on the TCR repertoire could not be addressed with the single-armed trial design. In blood, the top tumor clonotypes increased from baseline to 2 weeks after radiation and then shrank by 4 weeks, which suggests a temporary expansion of tumor-resident clones. Because no pretreatment tumor biopsies were available, whether clonotypes were present in the tumor at baseline could not be determined. Dynamics of the blood repertoire were not tracked past 4 weeks after treatment.

Following the manufacturer's recommendations, the immunoSEQ kit was used to generate TCR beta libraries from genomic DNA. To prepare the libraries, a first multiplex PCR with proprietary primers was run, followed by a second PCR that added unique barcodes, and a bead cleanup was done after each round. Each sample batch included a kit-provided positive control reaction and a negative control reaction. The final libraries were assessed on an Agilent 4200 TapeStation D1000 ScreenTape, pooled by volume, and quantified by qPCR. Sequencing was performed on an Illumina NextSeq500 using a MidOutput 150-cycle cartridge, with 156 Read1 cycles, 15 Index1 cycles, and the kit custom primers. The pooled library was loaded at around 1 pM, and around 22% PhiX control was spiked in. The authors processed their data as follows. Vendor-processed data were analyzed in R, with a clonotype defined as all T cells sharing the same CDR3 nucleotide sequence. In the clone abundance analyses, frequencies were normalized to the 10,000 most abundant clones in each sample. Public T cell clones, which averaged fewer than five per sample, were removed prior to analysis. Tumor-enriched and baseline blood-enriched clonotypes were defined by at least a 32-fold difference in abundance between compartments. Clonotypes expanded or contracted between blood time points were identified with a beta-binomial differential abundance model. The Baroni-Urbani and Buser coefficient was used to measure tumor-blood repertoire similarity, and groups were compared with two-tailed Wilcoxon tests in R. The table comes from immuneACCESS by way of TCRdb, which keeps in-frame sequences with V and J called. Part of the clones is missing from these tables; in studies checked, under half for an unresolved V gene and the rest for unknown reasons. D and trimming were read from the DNA, whereas the V and J calls and clone size are those reported in that table. This sample lists 120,000 or so clones; 81% were detected once. The ten most abundant clones make up roughly 5.9% of the sample.

Reading from cysteine to phenylalanine, the CDR3 counts 14 amino acids. The DNA shown is the 42-base CDR3, in frame from base 1. Looking up the germline V gene yields CDR1 ENHRY and CDR2 SYGVKD. The chain employs TRBV10-3 and TRBJ2-7; 10 middle bases align to TRBD2. The input for sequencing was blood, taken from a patient whose treatment included radiotherapy and nephrectomy. The sequence was collected from a man over 45 with renal cell carcinoma. The sequenced DNA: TGTGCAACCGCCGGGAGCGGGAGGGCGTACGAGCAGTACTTC. Its product reads: CATAGSGRAYEQYF.